These 18 T cell receptor beta chains originate from one sample sequenced in a study of shared clonotypes between healthy human individuals. Here immunoSEQ multiplex PCR was the method, and the copy in TCRdb shows in-frame clones only, minus some. The sample holds fewer than 850,000 clones; 72% are singletons and the top ten take under 2%. The sequenced sample was memory CD4+ T cells sorted from blood. Subset in this sample: CD45RA-negative fraction. These receptors came from a woman younger than 45 in good health.

On this clone itself: This sample also contains other DNA sequences that code for the same CDR3. J is TRBJ1-3 and V is TRBV15; D unresolved. There are 15 residues in the CDR3. With 0 bases removed from V and 4 bases from J, the gap between germline ends came to 10 bases. Germline loops: CDR1 LNHNV, CDR2 YYDKDF (reference sequence). CDR3 in amino acids: CATSRDVGSGNTIYF. CDR3 DNA: TGTGCCACCAGCAGAGATGTAGGGTCCGGAAACACCATATATTTT.

The chain has TRBV9 and TRBJ2-1, with TRBD2 as a possible D gene (6 bases). The CDR3 has 16 residues. Germline CDR1 is SGDLS and CDR2 is YYNGEE. V shed 2 bases and J shed 3 bases, with 15 bases lying between them. In DNA, the CDR3 is TGTGCCAGCAGCGTCCTTGGGACTGGATTCTACAATGAGCAGTTCTTC. Translated: CASSVLGTGFYNEQFF.

The V and J genes are TRBV18 and TRBJ1-1; 7 bases fit TRBD1. Germline CDR1 KGHSH, CDR2 LQKENI. V lost 1 base to trimming and J lost 4 bases; unmatched junction nucleotides: 6. The CDR3 sequence is 15 residues long. CDR3 coding DNA: TGTGCCAGCTCACCACGCGAGGGGGCGCGCACTGAAGCTTTCTTT. This gives the protein CASSPREGARTEAFF.

The gene calls are TRBV30 and TRBJ2-2, with D tentatively TRBD2 (5 bases). V was shortened by 0 bases and J by 6 bases, with 14 bases between the two germline ends. The CDR3 is 15 amino acids. CDR1 is GTSNPN, CDR2 SVGIG, per germline (reference sequence). The CDR3 coding sequence is TGTGCCTGGAGTGTAGAGGGAGTGCTGCCCGGGGAGCTGTTTTTT. It specifies CAWSVEGVLPGELFF.

This clone was recorded many times. This chain links TRBV5-1 with TRBJ2-4, with 7 positions matching TRBD1. CDR1 and CDR2 from the germline V gene are SGHRS and YFSETQ. The CDR3 spans 16 residues. The V segment lost 4 bases and the J segment 7 bases; nucleotides outside the gene matches: 14. The CDR3 here is CASSRGGLQDSNIQYF. CDR3 nucleotides: TGCGCCAGCAGCCGAGGGGGCTTACAGGATTCGAACATTCAGTACTTC.

The chain uses TRBV10-3 and TRBJ2-7, with 9 bases aligning to TRBD2. The germline CDR1 and CDR2 sequences are ENHRY and SYGVKD. V lost 7 bases, J lost 4 bases, and 11 bases stayed unmatched. The CDR3 sequence is 15 residues long. CDR3: CAIKGSASGIYEQYF. Here the CDR3 DNA reads TGTGCCATCAAAGGTTCGGCTAGCGGGATTTACGAGCAGTACTTC.

The chain links TRBV6-1 to TRBJ2-3; TRBD2 agrees at 9 bases. This CDR3 is built from 14 residues. Germline V gene data show CDR1 as MNHNS and CDR2 as SASEGT. V lost 11 bases to trimming and J lost 4 bases; unmatched junction nucleotides: 10. CDR3 residues: CAGELAGEADTQYF. The DNA for the CDR3 is TGTGCCGGAGAATTAGCGGGAGAAGCAGATACGCAGTATTTT.

This rearrangement joins TRBV25-1 to TRBJ2-3, with a weak D call TRBD2 (5 bases). Trimming left V 4 bases short and J 2 bases short, with 16 bases between. Germline V gene sequence: CDR1 MGHDK, CDR2 SYGVNS. The CDR3 totals 16 residues. The CDR3 here is CASSAPSRGYTDTQYF. DNA of the CDR3: TGTGCCAGCAGTGCCCCCTCCCGAGGGTACACAGATACGCAGTATTTT.

This clone was seen only once. The genes are TRBV28 and TRBJ1-2, with TRBD1 as a possible D gene (6 bases). CDR3 length: 17 residues. Trimming removed 7 bases at V and 3 bases at J, with 24 bases between. Germline loops: CDR1 MDHEN, CDR2 SYDVKM. As DNA, the CDR3 is TGTGCCAGCATCCTAACAAAGGGGGTGGGACATGACTATGGCTACACCTTC. It specifies CASILTKGVGHDYGYTF.

This chain joins TRBV5-1 and TRBJ2-2; 14 nucleotides agree with TRBD2. The junction had 7 bases not matched to a gene; V was cut back by 4 bases and J by 5 bases. Germline V gives CDR1 SGHRS, CDR2 YFSETQ. The CDR3 loop spans 17 amino acids. The CDR3 sequence: CASSPGTSGSGTGELFF. The CDR3 DNA reads TGCGCCAGCAGCCCAGGGACTAGCGGGAGTGGTACCGGGGAGCTGTTTTTT. The whole variable domain, remainder taken from reference TRBV5-1 and TRBJ2-2, is KAGVTQTPRYLIKTRGQQVTLSCSPISGHRSVSWYQQTPGQGLQFLFEYFSETQRNKGNFPGRFSGRQFSNSRSEMNVSTLELGDSALYLCASSPGTSGSGTGELFFGEGSRLTVL.

V usage is TRBV10-1 and J usage is TRBJ2-7; a weak D match, TRBD2 (5 bases). The CDR3 has 13 residues. Germline CDR1 WNHNN, CDR2 SYGVQD (reference sequence). V was cut by 4 bases and J by 6 bases, with 13 bases left in between. CDR3 DNA: TGCGCCAGCAGTGTTGGGAGCTTTGGCGAGCAGTACTTC. It encodes CASSVGSFGEQYF.

This chain connects TRBV7-7 to TRBJ2-1; 8 positions agree with TRBD1. After removal of 2 bases from V and 9 bases from J, the junction contained 6 bases not matched to a gene. Germline V gene lookup returns CDR1 SSHAT and CDR2 FNYEAQ (reference sequence). There are 14 residues in the CDR3. The CDR3 DNA follows: TGTGCCAGCAGCTTAACAGGGGGGAAAGGTGAGCAGTTCTTC. Residues: CASSLTGGKGEQFF.

CDR3 nucleotide sequence: TGCAGCGCTTCAAATCTCGGGACCACCTACGAGCAGTACTTC. Translation gives CSASNLGTTYEQYF. V and J are TRBV29-1 and TRBJ2-7; the D gene could be TRBD1 or TRBD2 (5 bases each). Germline loops: CDR1 SQVTM, CDR2 ANQGSEA. The CDR3 contains 14 residues. V was trimmed by 7 bases and J by 2 bases, leaving 18 bases between them.

The V call is TRBV18, the J call TRBJ2-7; D is tentatively TRBD1 or TRBD2 (5 bases each). There are 12 residues in the CDR3. With 3 bases removed from V and 6 bases from J, the gap between germline ends came to 9 bases. The germline gives CDR1 KGHSH, CDR2 LQKENI. CDR3 DNA sequence: TGTGCCAGCTCACCTGGGGCGGGCGAGCAGTACTTC. Protein: CASSPGAGEQYF.

Only a few counts were recorded for this clone. The chain is built from TRBV28 and TRBJ2-2; D remains ambiguous. V gave up 10 bases and J gave up 7 bases, with 13 bases separating them. The germline V gene encodes CDR1 MDHEN and CDR2 SYDVKM. The CDR3 has 12 amino acids. In DNA, the CDR3 is TGTGCCACGTATCCCCTGGACGGGGAGCTGTTTTTT. Translated, it gives CATYPLDGELFF.

The V call is TRBV7-3, the J call TRBJ2-7, with 9 bases identical to TRBD1. J lost 9 bases, V lost 5 bases, and 8 bases had no gene match. Germline V CDR1 and CDR2: SGHTA, FQGTGA. This CDR3 spans 13 amino acids. The CDR3 nucleotides read TGTGCCAGCAGCCCCGGGACAGGGCGTTTGCAGTACTTC. Translating it yields CASSPGTGRLQYF.

This clone has a handful of counts. The gene calls are TRBV25-1 and TRBJ2-3; no firm D call. The CDR3 loop spans 10 amino acids. CDR1 MGHDK and CDR2 SYGVNS come from the germline V gene. The germline V and J ends were trimmed by 6 bases and 4 bases, with 2 bases remaining between them. The CDR3 sequence: CASRADTQYF. The CDR3 DNA sequence: TGTGCCAGCAGAGCAGATACGCAGTATTTT.

A word on this clone: In the same sample, other DNA sequences code for this CDR3. The chain uses TRBV7-9 and TRBJ2-7, with D unclear. V lost 1 base and J lost 4, with 5 bases in between. The CDR3 length is 12 residues. From germline, CDR1 is SEHNR and CDR2 FQNEAQ (reference sequence). The CDR3 coding sequence is TGTGCCAGCAGCTTAGTGGGTTACGAGCAGTACTTC. Residues: CASSLVGYEQYF.